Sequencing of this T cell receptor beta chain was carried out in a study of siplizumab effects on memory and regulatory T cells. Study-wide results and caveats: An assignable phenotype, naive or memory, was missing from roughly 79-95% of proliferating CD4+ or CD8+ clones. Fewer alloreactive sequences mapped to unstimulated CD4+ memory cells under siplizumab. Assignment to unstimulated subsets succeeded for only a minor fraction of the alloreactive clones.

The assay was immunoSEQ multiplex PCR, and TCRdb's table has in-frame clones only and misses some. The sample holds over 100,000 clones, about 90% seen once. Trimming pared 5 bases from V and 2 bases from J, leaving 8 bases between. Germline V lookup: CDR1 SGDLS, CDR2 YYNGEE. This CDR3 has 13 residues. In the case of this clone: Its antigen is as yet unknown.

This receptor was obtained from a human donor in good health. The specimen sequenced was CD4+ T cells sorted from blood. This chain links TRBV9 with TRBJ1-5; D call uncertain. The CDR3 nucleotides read TGTGCCAGCAGTGAACACGGCAATCAGCCCCAGCATTTT. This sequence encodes CASSEHGNQPQHF.